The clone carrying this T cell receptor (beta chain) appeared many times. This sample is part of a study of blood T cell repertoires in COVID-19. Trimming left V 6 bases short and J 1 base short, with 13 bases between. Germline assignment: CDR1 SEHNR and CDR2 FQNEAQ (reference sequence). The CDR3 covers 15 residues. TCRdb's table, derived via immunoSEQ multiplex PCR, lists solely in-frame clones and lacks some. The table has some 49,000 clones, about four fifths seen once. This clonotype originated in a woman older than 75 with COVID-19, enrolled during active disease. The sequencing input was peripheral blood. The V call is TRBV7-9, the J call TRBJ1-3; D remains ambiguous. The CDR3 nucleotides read TGTGCCAGCAGTCAGGACCGGGATTCTGGAAACACCATATATTTT. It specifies CASSQDRDSGNTIYF. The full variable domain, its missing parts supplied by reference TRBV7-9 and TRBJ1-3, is DTGVSQNPRHKITKRGQNVTFRCDPISEHNRLYWYRQTLGQGPEFLTYFQNEAQLEKSRLLSDRFSAERPKGSFSTLEIQRTEQGDSAMYLCASSQDRDSGNTIYFGEGSWLTVV.